A selection of T cell receptor beta chains follows, all from one sample in a study of CXCR3-negative and CXCR3-positive naive CD8 T cells. With the 5' RACE reads reprocessed, TCRdb shows one record per CDR3 protein and no DNA. The table lists 7,500 to 8,500 distinct CDR3 sequences. Sequencing was carried out using naive CXCR3+ CD8+ T cells from blood. The source is a human donor in good health. Some clones in this sample may be carry-over from other donors' samples. Both conserved end residues are part of each CDR3. Expanded clones get a size class; other rows say once, few or many, or leave the size out.

J gene,clone size,V gene,CDR3 protein
TRBJ1-6,NA,TRBV27,CASRTDIAGTDNPGITDNSPLHF
TRBJ2-1,NA,TRBV20-1,CSARDWESSYNEQFF
TRBJ1-1,NA,TRBV25-1,CASSYRGTEAFF
TRBJ2-5,NA,TRBV19,CASSPLDNSYQETQYF
TRBJ2-1,medium-sized,TRBV20-1,CSPRIADFNEQFF
TRBJ1-1,medium-sized,TRBV29-1,CSVEDRHRGLGTEAFF
TRBJ1-2,medium-sized,TRBV3-1,CASSQGGGHPADGYTF
TRBJ2-1,NA,TRBV10-3,CATRQGANEQFF
TRBJ2-2,medium-sized,TRBV3-1,CASSQQTISEKGAGELFF
TRBJ2-1,NA,TRBV11-1,CASSLVSRHNEQFF
TRBJ1-1,medium-sized,TRBV29-1,CSVIAVSGHTEAFF
TRBJ2-7,NA,TRBV12-3/TRBV12-4,CASSPARGYEQYF
TRBJ1-1,NA,TRBV29-1,CSVEVAVGGAVDTEAFF
TRBJ1-1,medium-sized,TRBV29-1,CSVQLGMVTEAFF
TRBJ1-2,medium-sized,TRBV29-1,CSAHLANYGYTF
TRBJ2-1,NA,TRBV7-6,CASSSQGWGYNEQFF
TRBJ2-2,NA,TRBV27,CASSPGWVNTGELFF
TRBJ2-4,medium-sized,TRBV28,CASSSYREIAKNIQYF
TRBJ1-1,NA,TRBV11-2,CASSLGTGGMNTEAFF
TRBJ2-7,NA,TRBV20-1,CSARDSVAQPHYEQYF
TRBJ2-1,NA,TRBV29-1,CSAEGLAGVTQNEQFF
TRBJ2-1,NA,TRBV28,CASSLVGTPSYNEQFF
TRBJ2-1,medium-sized,TRBV29-1,CSVEAMQGISSYNEQFF
TRBJ2-1,medium-sized,TRBV7-2,CASSLTREQFF
TRBJ2-1,NA,TRBV6-1,CATAWTGAYNEQFF
TRBJ2-1,NA,TRBV2,CASSETGAPYNEQFF
TRBJ2-7,NA,TRBV14,CASSRVAPYEQYF
TRBJ2-1,NA,TRBV2,CASSPLRGSSYNEQFF
TRBJ1-4,medium-sized,TRBV2,CASWGSEQGDARVNEKLFF
TRBJ2-3,NA,TRBV9,CASSVEQGAQDTQYF
TRBJ2-3,NA,TRBV13,CASSQGLAGRTDTQYF
TRBJ1-1,medium-sized,TRBV29-1,CSVAYRQGREAFF
TRBJ2-2,NA,TRBV2,CASRAPGLRSGELFF
TRBJ1-1,NA,TRBV12-3/TRBV12-4,CASSVAGVTEAFF
TRBJ2-1,NA,TRBV5-4,CASSSGGGGINEQFF
TRBJ2-1,medium-sized,TRBV5-1,CASSLRTSGRKDEQFF
TRBJ2-1,NA,TRBV7-9,CASSLGVHEQFF
TRBJ1-1,NA,TRBV29-1,CSVALNTEAFF
TRBJ2-3,medium-sized,TRBV29-1,CSVERLSSGRPDTQYF
TRBJ1-1,medium-sized,TRBV7-9,CASSPGTGFTEAFF
TRBJ1-2,NA,TRBV6-6,CASSSISSETPYGYTF
TRBJ2-7,medium-sized,TRBV29-1,CSVEGGVVAYGEQYF
TRBJ2-7,NA,TRBV13,CASSSGLGYEQYF
TRBJ2-3,NA,TRBV7-8,CASSSGLADSTDTQYF
TRBJ1-5,medium-sized,TRBV28,CASSLSTDNQPQHF
TRBJ2-7,NA,TRBV19,CASGSFANAYEQYF
TRBJ2-7,NA,TRBV27,CASSLTRSYEQYF
TRBJ2-7,NA,TRBV5-1,CASSATDPYEQYF
TRBJ1-1,NA,TRBV6-2/TRBV6-3,CASSYIPFGGDTEAFF
TRBJ2-7,NA,TRBV29-1,CSVDAGEGYEQYF
TRBJ2-6,medium-sized,TRBV6-5,CASSYSNPTSGANVLTF
TRBJ1-1,medium-sized,TRBV20-1,CSARDLGWNTEAFF
TRBJ2-1,NA,TRBV12-3/TRBV12-4,CASSFTGTYNEQFF
TRBJ2-3,NA,TRBV28,CASSLRDRLTDTQYF
TRBJ2-1,medium-sized,TRBV21-1,CASSAERTGDNEQFF
TRBJ2-7,medium-sized,TRBV20-1,CSARDEGGSSYEQYF
TRBJ1-4,NA,TRBV7-8,CASRPTPGQVDEKLFF
TRBJ2-1,NA,TRBV3-1,CASSHAPNRAGEQFF
TRBJ2-1,medium-sized,TRBV20-1,CSARAPGLADYNEQFF